The clone carrying this TCR beta chain appeared a few times. The data were obtained in a study of blood T cell repertoires in COVID-19. About the study: From the United States, Italy and Spain came samples of acute and convalescent COVID-19.

How the authors handled the data: Reference gene primer amplification gave nucleated cell count estimates. Profiled with immunoSEQ multiplex PCR; TCRdb holds only in-frame clones, not every one. The V and J calls and clone size were taken over from that table, and D and trimming were inferred from the DNA. In the table there are 400,000 to 550,000 clones, 85% to 90% of which are singletons. What was sequenced was peripheral blood. This receptor was taken from a young woman with acute or convalescent COVID-19.

CDR3 sequence reads: CSVAGTASYEQYF. As DNA, the CDR3 is TGCAGCGTTGCCGGGACAGCCTCCTACGAGCAGTACTTC. This rearrangement joins TRBV29-1 to TRBJ2-7; 7 nucleotides agree with TRBD1. After removal of 4 bases from V and 0 bases from J, the junction contained 3 bases not matched to a gene. Germline V lookup: CDR1 SQVTM, CDR2 ANQGSEA. The CDR3 has 13 residues.